This TCR beta chain emerged from a study of T cell clones after liver transplantation. Study details: Immunosuppression withdrawal was tried within 2 years after liver transplantation in this trial. TCRbeta sequencing after a pre-transplant mixed lymphocyte reaction identified graft-donor-reactive clones, later tracked in post-transplant blood.

The length of the CDR3 is 14 residues. The V gene's germline CDR1 is SGHRS and CDR2 YFSETQ. Unmatched junction bases numbered 12, after V lost 7 bases and J lost 7 bases. Thawed unstimulated PBMCs were FACS-sorted by CD3, CD4 and CD8 into two populations. Sequencing was performed with immunoSEQ multiplex PCR; in TCRdb, only in-frame clones are kept and a portion is missing. Of over 90,000 clones listed, around 84% are singletons. The source is a human patient who received a liver transplant. The T cells may come from the graft donor. The rearrangement uses TRBV5-1 and TRBJ2-7, with 9 bases aligning to TRBD1. Sample: CD4+ T cells from blood, taken around 44 months after liver transplant. The CDR3 DNA follows: TGCGCCAGCTCTAACCGGGACAGGGAATTGGAGCAGTACTTC. Translated, it gives CASSNRDRELEQYF.